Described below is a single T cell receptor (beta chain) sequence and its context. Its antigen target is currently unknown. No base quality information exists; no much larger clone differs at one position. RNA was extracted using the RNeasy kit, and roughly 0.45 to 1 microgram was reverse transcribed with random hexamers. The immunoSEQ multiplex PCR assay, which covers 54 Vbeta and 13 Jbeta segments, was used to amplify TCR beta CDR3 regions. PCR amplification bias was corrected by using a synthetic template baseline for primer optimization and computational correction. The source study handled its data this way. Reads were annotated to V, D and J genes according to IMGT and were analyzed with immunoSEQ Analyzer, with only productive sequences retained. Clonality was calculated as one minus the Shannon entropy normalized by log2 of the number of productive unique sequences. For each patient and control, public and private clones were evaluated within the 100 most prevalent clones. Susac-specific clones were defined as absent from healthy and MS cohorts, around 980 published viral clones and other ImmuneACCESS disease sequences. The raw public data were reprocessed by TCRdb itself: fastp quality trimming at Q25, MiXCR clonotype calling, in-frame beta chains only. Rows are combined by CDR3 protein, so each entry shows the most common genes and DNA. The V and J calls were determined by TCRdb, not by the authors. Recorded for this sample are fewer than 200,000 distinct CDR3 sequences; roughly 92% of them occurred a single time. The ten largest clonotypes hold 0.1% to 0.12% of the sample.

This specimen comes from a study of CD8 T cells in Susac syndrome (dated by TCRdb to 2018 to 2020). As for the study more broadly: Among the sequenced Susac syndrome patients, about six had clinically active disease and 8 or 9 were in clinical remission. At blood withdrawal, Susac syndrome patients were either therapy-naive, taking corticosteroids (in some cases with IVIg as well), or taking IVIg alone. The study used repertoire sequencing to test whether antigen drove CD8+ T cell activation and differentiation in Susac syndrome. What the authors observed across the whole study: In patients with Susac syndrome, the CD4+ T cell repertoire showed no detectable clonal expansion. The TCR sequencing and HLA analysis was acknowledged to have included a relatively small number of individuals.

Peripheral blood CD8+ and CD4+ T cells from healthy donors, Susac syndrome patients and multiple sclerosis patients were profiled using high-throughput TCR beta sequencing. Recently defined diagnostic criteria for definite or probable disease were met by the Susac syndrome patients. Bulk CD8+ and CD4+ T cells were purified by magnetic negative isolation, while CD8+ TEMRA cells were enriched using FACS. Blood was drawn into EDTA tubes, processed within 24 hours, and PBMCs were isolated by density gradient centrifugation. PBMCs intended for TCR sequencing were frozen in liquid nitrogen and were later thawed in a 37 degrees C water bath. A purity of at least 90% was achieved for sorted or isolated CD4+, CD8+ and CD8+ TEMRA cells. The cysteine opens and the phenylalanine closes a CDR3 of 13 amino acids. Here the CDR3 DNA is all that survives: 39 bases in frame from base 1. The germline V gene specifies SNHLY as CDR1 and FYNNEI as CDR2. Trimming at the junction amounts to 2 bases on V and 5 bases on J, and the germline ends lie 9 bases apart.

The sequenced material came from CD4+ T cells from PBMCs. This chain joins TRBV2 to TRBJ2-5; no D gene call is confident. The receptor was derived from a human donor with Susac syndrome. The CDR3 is CASSEIIGETQYF. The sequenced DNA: TGTGCCAGCAGTGAAATCATCGGGGAGACCCAGTACTTC.